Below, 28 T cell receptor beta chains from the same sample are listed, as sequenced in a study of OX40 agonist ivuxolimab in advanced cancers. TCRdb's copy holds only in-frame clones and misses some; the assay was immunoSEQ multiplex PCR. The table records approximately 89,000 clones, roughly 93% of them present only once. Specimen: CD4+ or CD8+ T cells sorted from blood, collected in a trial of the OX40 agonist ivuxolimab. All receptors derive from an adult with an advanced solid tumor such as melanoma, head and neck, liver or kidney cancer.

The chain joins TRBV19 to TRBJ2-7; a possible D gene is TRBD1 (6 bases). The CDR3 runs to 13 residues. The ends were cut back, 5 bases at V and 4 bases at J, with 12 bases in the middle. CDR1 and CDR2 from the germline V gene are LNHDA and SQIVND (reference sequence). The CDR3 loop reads CASSLQGRYEQYF. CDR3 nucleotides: TGTGCCAGTAGTCTTCAGGGGCGGTACGAGCAGTACTTC. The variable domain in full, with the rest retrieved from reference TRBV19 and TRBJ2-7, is DGGITQSPKYLFRKEGQNVTLSCEQNLNHDAMYWYRQDPGQGLRLIYYSQIVNDFQKGDIAEGYSVSREKKESFPLTVTSAQKNPTAFYLCASSLQGRYEQYFGPGTRLTVT.

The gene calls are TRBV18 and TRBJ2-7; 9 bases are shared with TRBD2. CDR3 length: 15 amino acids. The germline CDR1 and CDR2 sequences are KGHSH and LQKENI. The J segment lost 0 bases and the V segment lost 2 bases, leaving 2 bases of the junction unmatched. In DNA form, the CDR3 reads TGTGCCAGCTCACCAGAGACTAGCGGCTCCTACGAGCAGTACTTC. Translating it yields CASSPETSGSYEQYF.

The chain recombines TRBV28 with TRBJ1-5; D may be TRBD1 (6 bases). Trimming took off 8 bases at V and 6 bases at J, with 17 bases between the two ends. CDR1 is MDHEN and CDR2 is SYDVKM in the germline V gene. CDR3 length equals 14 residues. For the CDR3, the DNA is TGTGCCAGCCTGGGGGGCGGAGGTAGTCAGCCCCAGCATTTT. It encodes CASLGGGGSQPQHF.

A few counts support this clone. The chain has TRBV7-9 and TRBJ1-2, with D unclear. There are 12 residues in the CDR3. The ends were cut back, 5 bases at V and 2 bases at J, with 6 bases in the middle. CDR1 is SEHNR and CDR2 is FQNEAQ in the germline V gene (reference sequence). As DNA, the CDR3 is TGTGCCAGCAGCACGGTCAACTATGGCTACACCTTC. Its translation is CASSTVNYGYTF. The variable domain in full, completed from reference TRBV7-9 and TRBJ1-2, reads DTGVSQNPRHKITKRGQNVTFRCDPISEHNRLYWYRQTLGQGPEFLTYFQNEAQLEKSRLLSDRFSAERPKGSFSTLEIQRTEQGDSAMYLCASSTVNYGYTFGSGTRLTVV.

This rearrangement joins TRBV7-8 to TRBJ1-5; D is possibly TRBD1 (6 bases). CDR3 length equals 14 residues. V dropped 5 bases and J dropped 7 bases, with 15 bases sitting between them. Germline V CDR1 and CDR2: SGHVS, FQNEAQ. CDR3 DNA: TGTGCCAGCAGCGGGTCCGGGGGGCTACAGCCCCAGCATTTT. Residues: CASSGSGGLQPQHF.

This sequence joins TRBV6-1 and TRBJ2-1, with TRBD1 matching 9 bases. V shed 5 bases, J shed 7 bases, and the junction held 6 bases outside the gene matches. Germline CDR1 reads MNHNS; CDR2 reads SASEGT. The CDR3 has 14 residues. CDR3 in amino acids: CASSWGTGRNEQFF. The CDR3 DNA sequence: TGTGCCAGCAGTTGGGGGACAGGGAGAAATGAGCAGTTCTTC.

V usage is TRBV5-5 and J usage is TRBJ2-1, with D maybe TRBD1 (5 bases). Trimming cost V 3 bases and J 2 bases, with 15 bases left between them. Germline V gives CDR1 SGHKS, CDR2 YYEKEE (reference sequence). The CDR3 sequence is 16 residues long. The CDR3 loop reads CASSSQGTAPYNEQFF. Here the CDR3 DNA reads TGTGCCAGCAGCTCCCAGGGAACTGCCCCCTACAATGAGCAGTTCTTC.

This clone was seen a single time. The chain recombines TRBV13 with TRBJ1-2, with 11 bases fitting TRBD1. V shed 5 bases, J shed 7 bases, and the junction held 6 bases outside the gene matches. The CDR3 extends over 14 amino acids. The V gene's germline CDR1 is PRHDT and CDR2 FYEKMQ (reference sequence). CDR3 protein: CASSLRTGGVGYTF. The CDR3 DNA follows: TGTGCCAGCAGCCTCAGGACAGGGGGCGTTGGCTACACCTTC.

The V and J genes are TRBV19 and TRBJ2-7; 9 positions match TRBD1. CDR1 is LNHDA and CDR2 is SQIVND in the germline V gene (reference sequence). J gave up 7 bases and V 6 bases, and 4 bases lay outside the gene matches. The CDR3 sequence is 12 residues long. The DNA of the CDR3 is TGTGCCAGTAGCGACAGGGGGAGTGAGCAGTACTTC. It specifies CASSDRGSEQYF.

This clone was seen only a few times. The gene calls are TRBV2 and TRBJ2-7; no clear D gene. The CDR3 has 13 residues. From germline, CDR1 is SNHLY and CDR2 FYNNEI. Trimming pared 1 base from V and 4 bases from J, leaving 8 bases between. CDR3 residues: CASSEDLAYEQYF. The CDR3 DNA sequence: TGTGCCAGCAGTGAAGATTTGGCTTACGAGCAGTACTTC.

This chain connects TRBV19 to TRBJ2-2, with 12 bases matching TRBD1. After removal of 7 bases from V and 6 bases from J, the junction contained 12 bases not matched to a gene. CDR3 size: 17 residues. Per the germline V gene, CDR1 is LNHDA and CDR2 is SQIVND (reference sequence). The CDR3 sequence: CASTPYGTGGAAGELFF. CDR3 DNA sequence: TGTGCCAGTACTCCATACGGGACAGGGGGCGCGGCCGGGGAGCTGTTTTTT.

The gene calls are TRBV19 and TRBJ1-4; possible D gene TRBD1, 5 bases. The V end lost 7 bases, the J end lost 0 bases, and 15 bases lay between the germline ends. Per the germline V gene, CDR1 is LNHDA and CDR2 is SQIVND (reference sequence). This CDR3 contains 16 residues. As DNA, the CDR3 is TGTGCCAGTATGGGACGGCGAACAGCAACTAATGAAAAACTGTTTTTT. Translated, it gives CASMGRRTATNEKLFF.

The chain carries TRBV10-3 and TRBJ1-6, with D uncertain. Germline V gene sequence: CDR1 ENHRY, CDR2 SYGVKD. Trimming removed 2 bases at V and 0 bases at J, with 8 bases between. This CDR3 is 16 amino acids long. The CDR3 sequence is CAISERGSSYNSPLHF. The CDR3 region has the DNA TGTGCCATCAGTGAGCGAGGGAGCTCCTATAATTCACCCCTCCACTTT.

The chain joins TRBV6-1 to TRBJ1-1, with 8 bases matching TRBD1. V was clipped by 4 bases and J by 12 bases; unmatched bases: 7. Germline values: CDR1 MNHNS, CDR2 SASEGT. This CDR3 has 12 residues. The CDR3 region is CASSVDRGAPFF. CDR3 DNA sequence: TGTGCCAGCAGTGTTGACAGGGGCGCACCTTTCTTT.

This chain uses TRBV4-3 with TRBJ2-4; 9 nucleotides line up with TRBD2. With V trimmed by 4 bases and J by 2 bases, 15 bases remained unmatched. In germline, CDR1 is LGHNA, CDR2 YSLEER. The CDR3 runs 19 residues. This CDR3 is CASSRTYIAGVETKNIQYF. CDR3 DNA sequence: TGCGCCAGCAGCCGAACCTATATAGCGGGGGTGGAGACCAAAAACATTCAGTACTTC.

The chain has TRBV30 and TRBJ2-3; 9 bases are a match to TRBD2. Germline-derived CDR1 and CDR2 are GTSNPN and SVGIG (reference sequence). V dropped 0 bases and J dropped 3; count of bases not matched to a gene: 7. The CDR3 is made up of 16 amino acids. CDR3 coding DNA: TGTGCCTGGAGTGTAGGGCTAGCGGGGTTAACAGATACGCAGTATTTT. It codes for CAWSVGLAGLTDTQYF.

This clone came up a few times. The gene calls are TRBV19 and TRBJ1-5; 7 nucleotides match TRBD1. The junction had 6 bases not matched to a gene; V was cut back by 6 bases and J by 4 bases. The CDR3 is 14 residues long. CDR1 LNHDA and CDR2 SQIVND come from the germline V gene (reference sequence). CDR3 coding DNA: TGTGCCAGTAGCGAGGGACAGTTAAATCAGCCCCAGCATTTT. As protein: CASSEGQLNQPQHF. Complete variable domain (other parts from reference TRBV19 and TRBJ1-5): DGGITQSPKYLFRKEGQNVTLSCEQNLNHDAMYWYRQDPGQGLRLIYYSQIVNDFQKGDIAEGYSVSREKKESFPLTVTSAQKNPTAFYLCASSEGQLNQPQHFGDGTRLSIL.

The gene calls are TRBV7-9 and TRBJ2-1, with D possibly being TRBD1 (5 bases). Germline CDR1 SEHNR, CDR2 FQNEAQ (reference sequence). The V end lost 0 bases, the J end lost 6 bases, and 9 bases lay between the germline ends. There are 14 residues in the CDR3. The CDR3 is CASSLAGPVNEQFF. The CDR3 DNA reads TGTGCCAGCAGCTTAGCGGGGCCAGTCAATGAGCAGTTCTTC.

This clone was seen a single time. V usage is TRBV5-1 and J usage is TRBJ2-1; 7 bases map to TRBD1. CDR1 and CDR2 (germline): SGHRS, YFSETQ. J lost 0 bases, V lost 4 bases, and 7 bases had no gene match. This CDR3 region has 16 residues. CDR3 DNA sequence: TGCGCCAGCAGCCTGCAACAGGGGAGCTCCTACAATGAGCAGTTCTTC. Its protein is CASSLQQGSSYNEQFF.

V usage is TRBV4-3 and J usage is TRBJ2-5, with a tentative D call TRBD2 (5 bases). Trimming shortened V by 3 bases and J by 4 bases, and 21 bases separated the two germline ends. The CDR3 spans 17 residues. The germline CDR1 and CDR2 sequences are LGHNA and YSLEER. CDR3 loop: CASSHGAGLRTGETQYF. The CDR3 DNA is TGCGCCAGCAGCCATGGCGCAGGACTCCGGACCGGAGAGACCCAGTACTTC.

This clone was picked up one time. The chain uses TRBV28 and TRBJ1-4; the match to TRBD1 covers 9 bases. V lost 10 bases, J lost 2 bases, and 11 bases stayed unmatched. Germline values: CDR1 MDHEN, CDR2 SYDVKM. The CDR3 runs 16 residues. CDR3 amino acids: CATTGTGIWTNEKLFF. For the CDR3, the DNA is TGTGCCACAACTGGGACAGGGATATGGACTAATGAAAAACTGTTTTTT.

This CDR3 is CASSREIGRNSGNTIYF. Here the CDR3 DNA reads TGCGCCAGCAGCCGTGAGATTGGCAGGAACTCTGGAAACACCATATATTTT. This chain connects TRBV4-3 to TRBJ1-3; no clear D gene. Germline V gives CDR1 LGHNA, CDR2 YSLEER. V was trimmed by 4 bases and J by 0 bases, leaving 16 bases between them. This CDR3 has 17 residues.

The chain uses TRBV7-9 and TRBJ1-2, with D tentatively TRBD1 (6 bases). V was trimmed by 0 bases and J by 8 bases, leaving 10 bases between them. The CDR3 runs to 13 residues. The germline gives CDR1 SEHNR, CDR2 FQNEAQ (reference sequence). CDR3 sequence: CASSLAQGDGYTF. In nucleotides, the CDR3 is TGTGCCAGCAGCTTAGCACAGGGCGACGGCTACACCTTC.

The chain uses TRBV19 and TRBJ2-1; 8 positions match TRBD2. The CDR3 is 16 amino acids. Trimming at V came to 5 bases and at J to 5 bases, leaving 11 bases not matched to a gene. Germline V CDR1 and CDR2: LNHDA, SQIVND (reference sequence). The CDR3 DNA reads TGTGCCAGTAGTCTCCGCGGGAGGCCCCTCGACAATGAGCAGTTCTTC. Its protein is CASSLRGRPLDNEQFF.

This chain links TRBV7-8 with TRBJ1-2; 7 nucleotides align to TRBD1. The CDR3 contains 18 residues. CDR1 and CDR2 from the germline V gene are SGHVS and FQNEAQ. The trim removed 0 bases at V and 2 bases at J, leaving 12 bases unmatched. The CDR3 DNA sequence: TGTGCCAGCAGCTTAGCAGGGGGCTCGTGGACGTCGAACTATGGCTACACCTTC. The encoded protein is CASSLAGGSWTSNYGYTF.

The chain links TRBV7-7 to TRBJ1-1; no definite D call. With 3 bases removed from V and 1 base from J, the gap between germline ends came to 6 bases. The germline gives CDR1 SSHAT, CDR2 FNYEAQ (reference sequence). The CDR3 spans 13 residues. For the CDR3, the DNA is TGTGCCAGCAGCTTGTCCCAGAACACTGAAGCTTTCTTT. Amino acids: CASSLSQNTEAFF. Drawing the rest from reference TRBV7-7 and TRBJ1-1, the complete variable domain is GAGVSQSPRYKVTKRGQDVTLRCDPISSHATLYWYQQALGQGPEFLTYFNYEAQPDKSGLPSDRFSAERPEGSISTLTIQRTEQRDSAMYRCASSLSQNTEAFFGQGTRLTVV.

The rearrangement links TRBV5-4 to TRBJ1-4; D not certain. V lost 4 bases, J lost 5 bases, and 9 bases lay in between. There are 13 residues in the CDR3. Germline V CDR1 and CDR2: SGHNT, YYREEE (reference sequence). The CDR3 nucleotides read TGTGCCAGCAGCCCCCGAGCGAATGAAAAACTGTTTTTT. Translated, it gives CASSPRANEKLFF.

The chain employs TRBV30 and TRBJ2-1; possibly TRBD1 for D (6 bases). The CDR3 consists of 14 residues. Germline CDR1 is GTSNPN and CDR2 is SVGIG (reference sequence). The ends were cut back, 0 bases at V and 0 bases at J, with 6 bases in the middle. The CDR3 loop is CAWSVGASYNEQFF. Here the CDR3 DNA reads TGTGCCTGGAGTGTGGGGGCCTCCTACAATGAGCAGTTCTTC.